These 5 T cell receptor beta chains were all obtained from the same sample, sequenced in a study of control samples from healthy donors and cancer patients. TCRdb's copy holds only in-frame clones and misses some; the assay was immunoSEQ multiplex PCR. The repertoire holds approximately 94,000 clones, with just over 90% as singletons. Sequenced sample: blood. These TCRs come from a woman in her thirties in good health.

This rearrangement joins TRBV7-2 to TRBJ2-5; D is perhaps TRBD1 (6 bases). Deletions cut 2 bases from V and 0 bases from J, with 10 bases between. The CDR3 spans 15 residues. Germline lookup yields CDR1 SGHTA and CDR2 FQGNSA. The CDR3 DNA is TGTGCCAGCAGCTTAATGGGGGACAACCAAGAGACCCAGTACTTC. Its protein product is CASSLMGDNQETQYF.

The chain carries TRBV2 and TRBJ1-1; the D is unclear. The CDR3 spans 13 residues. CDR1 is SNHLY and CDR2 is FYNNEI in the germline V gene. V dropped 2 bases and J dropped 6 bases, with 10 bases sitting between them. In nucleotides, the CDR3 is TGTGCCAGCAGTGAAAGGCGTGGGGCTGAAGCTTTCTTT. This translates into CASSERRGAEAFF. Together with reference TRBV2 and TRBJ1-1, the CDR3 gives the full variable domain: EPEVTQTPSHQVTQMGQEVILRCVPISNHLYFYWYRQILGQKVEFLVSFYNNEISEKSEIFDDQFSVERPDGSNFTLKIRSTKLEDSAMYFCASSERRGAEAFFGQGTRLTVV.

Concerning this clone: Within the sample, other DNA sequences also encode this same CDR3. The chain employs TRBV28 and TRBJ2-7; D is undetermined. Germline V CDR1 and CDR2: MDHEN, SYDVKM. V lost 2 bases to trimming and J lost 2 bases, with 10 bases between them. The CDR3 has 14 amino acids. This CDR3 is CASSLPRHPYEQYF. The CDR3 DNA reads TGTGCCAGCAGTTTACCCAGGCACCCCTACGAGCAGTACTTC.

This clone appeared a single time. This chain uses TRBV3-1 (or the pseudogene TRBV3-2) with TRBJ2-6; TRBD2 matches at 10 bases. The CDR3 is 20 residues long. V dropped 6 bases and J dropped 0; count of bases not matched to a gene: 14. Germline lookup yields CDR1 LGHDT and CDR2 YNNKEL (reference sequence). CDR3 nucleotides: TGTGCCAGCAGTCCCTCACCGGGACTAGCGTCGAACTCTGGGGCCAACGTCCTGACTTTC. Translating it yields CASSPSPGLASNSGANVLTF.

This chain's CDR3 is CASSERVTGSGNTIYF. The CDR3 DNA reads as TGTGCCAGCAGTGAAAGGGTGACAGGGTCAGGAAACACCATATATTTT. The V call is TRBV6-1, the J call TRBJ1-3, with 7 bases matching TRBD1. V dropped 2 bases and J dropped 4; count of bases not matched to a gene: 8. CDR3 size: 16 residues. Germline assignment: CDR1 MNHNS and CDR2 SASEGT.